Following are 27 T cell receptor beta chains from one sample sequenced in a study of blood T cell repertoires in COVID-19. Sequenced by immunoSEQ multiplex PCR; TCRdb stores in-frame clones only, minus some. The sample lists fewer than 350,000 clones, roughly 85% occurring once. Material for sequencing was PBMCs or T cells enriched from blood (not recorded which). Receptors originate from a woman aged 45-60 years who had recovered from COVID-19.

The V gene is TRBV15, the J gene TRBJ1-3, with D maybe TRBD1 (5 bases). The CDR3 spans 16 residues. CDR1 and CDR2 from the germline V gene are LNHNV and YYDKDF (reference sequence). The ends were cut back, 0 bases at V and 4 bases at J, with 13 bases in the middle. Here the CDR3 DNA reads TGTGCCACCAGCAGAGATCGGGGGGTGTCGGGAAACACCATATATTTT. Amino acid sequence: CATSRDRGVSGNTIYF.

This clone has a single count. The chain carries TRBV7-2 and TRBJ2-1; 8 nucleotides align to TRBD2. Germline V lookup: CDR1 SGHTA, CDR2 FQGNSA. V gave up 0 bases and J gave up 7 bases; unmatched junction bases: 8. This CDR3 has 16 residues. The CDR3 spells CASSLARGRSKNEQFF. The CDR3 bases are TGTGCCAGCAGCTTAGCCCGCGGGAGGTCGAAAAATGAGCAGTTCTTC.

The rearrangement joins TRBV11-2 to TRBJ1-2; D gene ambiguous. The CDR3 has 14 amino acids. The V gene's germline CDR1 is SGHAT and CDR2 FQNNGV. Trimming took 9 bases from V and 1 from J, leaving 15 bases between them. The CDR3 is CASQRAGYNYGYTF. The CDR3 coding sequence is TGTGCCAGTCAGCGGGCAGGATATAACTATGGCTACACCTTC.

This chain joins TRBV28 and TRBJ2-7, with 9 bases fitting TRBD2. The CDR3 sequence is 15 residues long. V was clipped by 5 bases and J by 2 bases; unmatched bases: 7. Germline loops: CDR1 MDHEN, CDR2 SYDVKM. CDR3 in amino acids: CASSPRIAGAYEQYF. Here the CDR3 DNA reads TGTGCCAGCAGTCCCCGAATAGCGGGGGCCTACGAGCAGTACTTC.

The chain recombines TRBV7-3 with TRBJ1-1; 8 nucleotides line up with TRBD1. The germline V gene has CDR1 SGHTA and CDR2 FQGTGA. There are 14 residues in the CDR3. Losses at the gene ends were 3 bases for V and 3 bases for J; bases not matched to a gene: 3. In DNA, the CDR3 is TGTGCCAGCAGCTTGACAGGGGAGGACACTGAAGCTTTCTTT. Translation: CASSLTGEDTEAFF.

The chain links TRBV27 to TRBJ2-5; 9 nucleotides line up with TRBD1. In germline, CDR1 is MNHEY, CDR2 SMNVEV (reference sequence). J lost 5 bases, V lost 6 bases, and 10 bases had no gene match. The CDR3 loop spans 15 amino acids. The CDR3 DNA reads TGTGCCAGCAGAGGTCAAGGGACAGGGAGGGAGACCCAGTACTTC. It is translated as CASRGQGTGRETQYF.

V is TRBV12-3 or TRBV12-4 and J is TRBJ1-1; D remains ambiguous. The CDR3 is 12 residues long. Trimming left V 3 bases short and J 5 bases short, with 7 bases between. CDR3 residues: CASSFWATEAFF. CDR3 DNA: TGTGCCAGCAGTTTCTGGGCGACTGAAGCTTTCTTT.

This chain uses TRBV4-2 with TRBJ2-6; 10 positions match TRBD1. This CDR3 is 19 amino acids long. J was trimmed by 0 bases and V by 0 bases; bases with no gene match: 5. Germline V lookup: CDR1 LGHNA, CDR2 YNFKEQ. CDR3 sequence reads: CASSQDSRTGGSGANVLTF. The CDR3 DNA sequence: TGTGCCAGCAGCCAAGATTCCCGGACAGGGGGCTCTGGGGCCAACGTCCTGACTTTC.

This rearrangement joins TRBV19 to TRBJ1-5, with 8 positions matching TRBD1. There are 16 residues in the CDR3. The germline CDR1 and CDR2 sequences are LNHDA and SQIVND (reference sequence). J was trimmed by 0 bases and V by 4 bases; bases with no gene match: 5. The CDR3 loop reads CASSTQGTGSNQPQHF. The DNA of the CDR3 is TGTGCCAGTAGTACGCAGGGGACAGGTAGCAATCAGCCCCAGCATTTT.

The rearrangement links TRBV29-1 to TRBJ2-1; D is unclear. CDR1 and CDR2 from the germline V gene are SQVTM and ANQGSEA. CDR3 size: 13 residues. Trimming cost V 5 bases and J 7 bases, with 15 bases left between them. The CDR3 here is CSVRDWLANEQFF. The CDR3 DNA reads TGCAGCGTTAGAGACTGGCTTGCGAATGAGCAGTTCTTC.

This clone showed up just a few times. V and J are TRBV30 and TRBJ2-7, with D possibly matching TRBD2 (6 bases). Germline-derived CDR1 and CDR2 are GTSNPN and SVGIG (reference sequence). Trimming pared 1 base from V and 4 bases from J, leaving 14 bases between. CDR3 length: 14 amino acids. CDR3 loop: CAWSGGGPVYEQYF. In DNA form, the CDR3 reads TGTGCCTGGAGTGGGGGAGGCCCGGTTTACGAGCAGTACTTC.

This rearrangement joins TRBV24-1 to TRBJ2-1; D may be TRBD1 (5 bases). The CDR3 spans 15 residues. Germline V gives CDR1 KGHDR, CDR2 SFDVKD. Trimming shortened V by 0 bases and J by 8 bases, and 13 bases separated the two germline ends. The DNA of the CDR3 is TGTGCCACCAGTGATTTGCGGTCAGGGAAGGATGAGCAGTTCTTC. It specifies CATSDLRSGKDEQFF.

The chain is built from TRBV19 and TRBJ1-4; D unclear. The CDR3 is 14 amino acids. From germline, CDR1 is LNHDA and CDR2 SQIVND (reference sequence). V shed 5 bases and J shed 6 bases, with 13 bases lying between them. The CDR3 reads CASSERTEDEKLFF. In DNA, the CDR3 is TGTGCCAGTAGTGAACGGACTGAAGATGAAAAACTGTTTTTT.

This clone was counted ten times or more. V is TRBV7-2 and J is TRBJ2-2; the D gene is possibly TRBD1 (6 bases). The CDR3 contains 15 residues. Germline values: CDR1 SGHTA, CDR2 FQGNSA. V was clipped by 2 bases and J by 1 base, with 8 bases between them. CDR3 DNA sequence: TGTGCCAGCAGCTTACAGACAGGGAACACCGGGGAGCTGTTTTTT. It is translated as CASSLQTGNTGELFF.

The chain links TRBV5-6 to TRBJ2-3; the match to TRBD2 covers 8 bases. Germline V lookup: CDR1 SGHDT, CDR2 YYEEEE. V was pared by 5 bases and J by 6 bases, with 8 bases of the junction left unmatched. This CDR3 has 14 residues. This CDR3 is CASRIAGRGDTQYF. CDR3 bases: TGTGCCAGCAGAATAGCGGGAAGGGGGGATACGCAGTATTTT.

V is TRBV7-9 and J is TRBJ2-2, with 8 bases that match TRBD1. This CDR3 comprises 16 residues. Germline lookup yields CDR1 SEHNR and CDR2 FQNEAQ (reference sequence). The V segment lost 2 bases and the J segment 7 bases; nucleotides outside the gene matches: 9. CDR3 sequence (DNA): TGTGCCAGCAGCTTAAGCACAGGGGGAAGTGGCGGGGAGCTGTTTTTT. Its translation: CASSLSTGGSGGELFF.

V gene TRBV7-2 combines with J gene TRBJ1-1; 7 bases are a match to TRBD1. The length of the CDR3 is 16 residues. Trimming removed 5 bases from V and 4 bases from J; junction bases left unmatched: 13. CDR1 is SGHTA and CDR2 is FQGNSA in the germline V gene. The CDR3 here is CASSPQTGKRFTEAFF. CDR3 nucleotides: TGTGCCAGCAGCCCACAGACAGGGAAGCGTTTCACTGAAGCTTTCTTT.

V gene TRBV4-1 combines with J gene TRBJ1-5; the D is unclear. This CDR3 comprises 13 residues. The V end lost 1 base, the J end lost 7 bases, and 8 bases lay between the germline ends. Germline V gene sequence: CDR1 MGHRA, CDR2 YSYEKL. CDR3 bases: TGCGCCAGCAGCCAAGCCCGGAGCCAGCCCCAGCATTTT. It codes for CASSQARSQPQHF.

The chain links TRBV27 to TRBJ2-3; D possibly corresponds to TRBD1 (7 bases). The CDR3 is 15 residues long. Trimming shortened V by 6 bases and J by 4 bases, and 17 bases separated the two germline ends. Germline loops: CDR1 MNHEY, CDR2 SMNVEV (reference sequence). Here the CDR3 reads CASRTLDRRADTQYF. CDR3 DNA sequence: TGTGCCAGCAGAACTTTGGACAGGAGGGCAGATACGCAGTATTTT.

The chain uses TRBV30 and TRBJ1-2; tentatively, D is TRBD1 (6 bases). Deletions cut 5 bases from V and 5 bases from J, with 21 bases between. Germline V lookup: CDR1 GTSNPN, CDR2 SVGIG (reference sequence). This CDR3 spans 15 amino acids. CDR3 amino acids: CAWGGPIGGAYGYTF. DNA for the CDR3: TGTGCCTGGGGTGGCCCAATCGGGGGGGCTTATGGCTACACCTTC.

The chain is built from TRBV9 and TRBJ1-3; D is possibly TRBD1 (5 bases). V was trimmed by 0 bases and J by 2 bases, leaving 6 bases between them. Germline-derived CDR1 and CDR2 are SGDLS and YYNGEE. The CDR3 spans 14 residues. The CDR3 reads CASSVGQPGNTIYF. CDR3 nucleotide sequence: TGTGCCAGCAGCGTAGGACAGCCTGGAAACACCATATATTTT.

The chain employs TRBV29-1 and TRBJ1-2; no clear D. V dropped 0 bases and J dropped 2 bases, with 7 bases sitting between them. The CDR3 runs to 13 residues. CDR1 is SQVTM and CDR2 is ANQGSEA in the germline V gene. CDR3 in DNA: TGCAGCGTTGAAGAACAGTTGAACTATGGCTACACCTTC. Amino acids: CSVEEQLNYGYTF.

This clone appeared a few times. This rearrangement joins TRBV6-5 to TRBJ1-1; 8 nucleotides line up with TRBD1. With 5 bases clipped from V and 2 bases from J, the junction kept 7 bases outside the gene matches. The CDR3 contains 15 residues. The germline V gene encodes CDR1 MNHEY and CDR2 SVGAGI. Here the CDR3 reads CASSKPGTGNTEAFF. In nucleotides, the CDR3 is TGTGCCAGCAGTAAGCCCGGGACAGGCAACACTGAAGCTTTCTTT.

The V and J genes are TRBV3-1 (or the pseudogene TRBV3-2) and TRBJ2-1; maybe TRBD2 (6 bases). There are 17 residues in the CDR3. Germline values: CDR1 LGHDT, CDR2 YNNKEL (reference sequence). Deletions cut 2 bases from V and 0 bases from J, with 14 bases between. CDR3 loop: CASSQQRRDHSYNEQFF. The CDR3 DNA reads as TGTGCCAGCAGCCAACAACGGCGGGATCACTCCTACAATGAGCAGTTCTTC.

This clone is a singleton in its sample. This chain links TRBV6-1 with TRBJ2-7; TRBD1 aligns across 7 bases. The CDR3 sequence is 13 residues long. CDR1 is MNHNS, CDR2 SASEGT, per germline. The V gene end was trimmed by 2 bases and the J gene end by 4 bases; junction bases not matched to a gene: 2. CDR3 sequence (DNA): TGTGCCAGCAGTGAAAGGGGGCCGTACGAGCAGTACTTC. It codes for CASSERGPYEQYF.

J is TRBJ2-7 and V is TRBV14, with a possible D match to TRBD2 (6 bases). Looked up from germline, CDR1 is SGHDN and CDR2 is FVKESK. The ends were cut back, 4 bases at V and 2 bases at J, with 12 bases in the middle. The CDR3 has 14 amino acids. The CDR3 here is CASSRGLPPYEQYF. In DNA form, the CDR3 reads TGTGCCAGCAGCCGGGGACTCCCACCCTACGAGCAGTACTTC.

The rearrangement joins TRBV20-1 to TRBJ2-1, with D hard to call. The CDR3 is 11 residues long. CDR1 is DFQATT and CDR2 is SNEGSKA in the germline V gene (reference sequence). Between the trimmed V and J ends, which lost 6 bases and 3 bases, there was a span of 6 bases. This CDR3 is CSAELYNEQFF. The CDR3 nucleotides read TGCAGTGCCGAACTCTACAATGAGCAGTTCTTC.